These 25 T cell receptor beta chains came from one sample sequenced in a study of Graves' ophthalmopathy and Graves' hyperthyroidism. RNA transcripts were the template, and TCR beta CDR3 regions were amplified from them. Following a first-round RT-PCR that used HTBI primers, a second-round multiplex PCR was carried out. TCRdb recomputed calls from the multiplex PCR reads with MiXCR, one row per CDR3 protein. Among around 590,000 distinct CDR3 sequences, under 45% were seen once, and the ten largest hold about 4.1%. Sequenced sample: peripheral blood or thyroid tissue (not recorded which). These receptors were collected from an adult man with Graves' hyperthyroidism.

J is TRBJ2-2 and V is TRBV11-1, with TRBD1 matching 8 bases. Trimming cost V 8 bases and J 0 bases; bases outside gene matches: 8. CDR3 length equals 16 residues. CDR1 is SGHAT and CDR2 is FQDESV in the germline V gene (reference sequence). The chain's CDR3 is CASSGTGISNTGELFF. The CDR3 DNA reads TGTGCCAGCTCCGGGACAGGAATTTCGAACACCGGGGAGCTGTTTTTT.

This sequence joins TRBV7-3 and TRBJ2-7; D assignment may be TRBD1 or TRBD2 (5 bases each). Gene TRBJ2-1 matches the end of the DNA better, so the J call may be wrong. Germline loops: CDR1 SGHTA, CDR2 FQGTGA. This CDR3 is 14 amino acids long. In nucleotides, the CDR3 is TGTGCCAGCAGCTTGGGTGGGGGATACAATGAGCAGTTCTTC. Translated: CASSLGGGYNEQFF.

The gene calls are TRBV12-3 or TRBV12-4 and TRBJ2-6; the D is unclear. Trimming shortened V by 8 bases and J by 0 bases, and 8 bases separated the two germline ends. The CDR3 has 14 residues. CDR3 sequence: CASEMSSGANVLTF. As DNA, the CDR3 is TGTGCCAGCGAAATGAGCTCTGGGGCCAACGTCCTGACTTTC.

The J gene is TRBJ1-2, the V gene TRBV6-6, with D unclear. This CDR3 spans 14 amino acids. The germline CDR1 and CDR2 sequences are MNHNY and SVGAGI (reference sequence). V dropped 6 bases and J dropped 2 bases, with 13 bases sitting between them. CDR3 protein: CASSHAAINYGYTF. DNA for the CDR3: TGTGCCAGCAGCCATGCAGCGATAAACTATGGCTACACCTTC.

This clonotype was seen many times. The V call is TRBV5-1, the J call TRBJ1-2; a weak D match, TRBD1 (6 bases). Germline-derived CDR1 and CDR2 are SGHRS and YFSETQ. CDR3 length: 16 amino acids. The V and J ends lost 2 bases and 6 bases respectively, with 20 bases between them. The CDR3 protein is CASSLGATTGGHGYTF. CDR3 bases: TGCGCCAGCAGCTTAGGCGCGACAACGGGGGGCCATGGCTACACCTTC. The entire variable domain, with the rest obtained from reference TRBV5-1 and TRBJ1-2, is as follows: KAGVTQTPRYLIKTRGQQVTLSCSPISGHRSVSWYQQTPGQGLQFLFEYFSETQRNKGNFPGRFSGRQFSNSRSEMNVSTLELGDSALYLCASSLGATTGGHGYTFGSGTRLTVV.

V and J are TRBV6-6 and TRBJ1-5; D gene ambiguous. With 6 bases removed from V and 2 bases from J, the gap between germline ends came to 14 bases. From germline, CDR1 is MNHNY and CDR2 SVGAGI (reference sequence). This CDR3 has 15 residues. The CDR3 is CASSWEGWGNQPQHF. The CDR3 DNA is TGTGCCAGCAGCTGGGAGGGCTGGGGCAATCAGCCCCAGCATTTT.

The V call is TRBV6-5, the J call TRBJ1-1; TRBD1 aligns across 9 bases. Germline loops: CDR1 MNHEY, CDR2 SVGAGI. With V trimmed by 2 bases and J by 4 bases, 2 bases remained unmatched. The CDR3 covers 14 residues. Here the CDR3 DNA reads TGTGCCAGCAGTTACGACAGGGGGGGCACTGAAGCTTTCTTT. Its protein is CASSYDRGGTEAFF.

This clonotype was seen repeatedly, ten times or more. This chain joins TRBV2 and TRBJ1-5; D might be TRBD1 (6 bases). The CDR3 runs 14 residues. V gave up 7 bases and J gave up 5 bases, with 15 bases separating them. Germline CDR1 and CDR2: SNHLY and FYNNEI. CDR3 sequence: CASKGGIGHQPQHF. The CDR3 nucleotides are TGTGCCAGCAAGGGGGGTATAGGGCATCAGCCCCAGCATTTT.

This clonotype was counted many times. V and J are TRBV12-3 or TRBV12-4 and TRBJ1-6; tentatively, D is TRBD1 (5 bases). V lost 9 bases and J 4 bases, leaving 16 bases between the germline ends. The CDR3 spans 15 residues. Here the CDR3 DNA reads TGTGCCAGACCAGGGCGGGACGGATATAATTCACCCCTCCACTTT. It specifies CARPGRDGYNSPLHF.

V and J are TRBV15 and TRBJ2-5; D tentatively reads TRBD1 or TRBD2 (6 bases each). The germline gives CDR1 LNHNV, CDR2 YYDKDF (reference sequence). The CDR3 sequence is 16 residues long. V dropped 1 base and J dropped 4 bases, with 16 bases sitting between them. This CDR3 reads CATSRASGAPRETQYF. The DNA for the CDR3 is TGTGCCACCAGCAGAGCGTCGGGGGCGCCCAGAGAGACCCAGTACTTC. Full variable domain (rest looked up from reference TRBV15 and TRBJ2-5): DAMVIQNPRYQVTQFGKPVTLSCSQTLNHNVMYWYQQKSSQAPKLLFHYYDKDFNNEADTPDNFQSRRPNTSFCFLDIRSPGLGDTAMYLCATSRASGAPRETQYFGPGTRLLVL.

This clonotype was seen many times. The chain has TRBV4-1 and TRBJ2-7; 7 bases align to TRBD1. V was pared by 0 bases and J by 5 bases, with 10 bases of the junction left unmatched. The germline CDR1 and CDR2 sequences are MGHRA and YSYEKL. This CDR3 comprises 16 residues. The CDR3 is CASSQDREQGKDEQYF. The CDR3 region has the DNA TGCGCCAGCAGCCAAGATAGAGAACAGGGGAAGGACGAGCAGTACTTC.

For this clonotype: Just one base apart from a much larger clone, this may be a read error. The CDR3 sequence is CASRIPGLARKTQYF. CDR3 DNA: TGTGCCAGCAGAATCCCGGGACTAGCAAGGAAGACCCAGTACTTC. This chain joins TRBV7-2 and TRBJ2-5; 9 bases match TRBD2. The CDR3 length is 15 residues. From germline, CDR1 is SGHTA and CDR2 FQGNSA. V lost 6 bases to trimming and J lost 6 bases; unmatched junction nucleotides: 11.

The genes are TRBV29-1 and TRBJ2-1; D may be TRBD2 (6 bases). This CDR3 region has 16 residues. Germline V gene lookup returns CDR1 SQVTM and CDR2 ANQGSEA. Trimming cost V 1 base and J 5 bases, with 18 bases left between them. CDR3 in amino acids: CSVEGGVTALNNEQFF. DNA of the CDR3: TGCAGCGTTGAAGGGGGGGTGACAGCCCTAAACAATGAGCAGTTCTTC.

This clonotype was seen just once. This sequence may be a read error, since a much larger clone differs from it by one base. The chain combines TRBV20-1 with TRBJ1-1, with 7 bases lining up with TRBD1. The CDR3 contains 16 residues. CDR1 is DFQATT, CDR2 SNEGSKA, per germline (reference sequence). The CDR3 loop is CGASIQGILGNTEAFF. DNA for the CDR3: TGCGGTGCTAGTATACAGGGGATTTTAGGGAACACTGAAGCTTTCTTT.

The CDR3 DNA reads TGCAGCTCACGGTGGACTAGCGGGAGGCCCTACGAGCAGTACTTC. This sequence encodes CSSRWTSGRPYEQYF. This sequence joins TRBV29-1 and TRBJ2-7; 14 bases align to TRBD2. This CDR3 spans 15 amino acids. The V and J ends lost 8 bases and 2 bases, in that order; junction bases with no gene match: 8. In germline, CDR1 is SQVTM, CDR2 ANQGSEA.

This clonotype was picked up one time. This chain connects TRBV24-1 to TRBJ2-7, with D maybe TRBD1 (7 bases). The V end lost 7 bases, the J end lost 3 bases, and 18 bases lay between the germline ends. The CDR3 length is 15 residues. Germline lookup yields CDR1 KGHDR and CDR2 SFDVKD. CDR3 residues: CATSLGGGQHYEQYF. CDR3 nucleotide sequence: TGTGCCACCAGCCTAGGAGGGGGACAGCACTACGAGCAGTACTTC.

This rearrangement joins TRBV10-3 to TRBJ1-4; 9 bases are a match to TRBD1. Per germline, CDR1 ENHRY and CDR2 SYGVKD. J gave up 5 bases and V 9 bases, and 4 bases lay outside the gene matches. The CDR3 contains 13 residues. The CDR3 DNA reads TGTGCCATACAGGGGGCGTACAATGAAAAACTGTTTTTT. It encodes CAIQGAYNEKLFF.

This clonotype has only a few counts. The J gene is TRBJ2-7, the V gene TRBV4-1; TRBD2 agrees at 9 bases. The germline V gene encodes CDR1 MGHRA and CDR2 YSYEKL. This CDR3 is 15 amino acids long. J gave up 1 base and V 2 bases, and 3 bases lay outside the gene matches. CDR3 DNA: TGCGCCAGCAGCCAATTAGCGGGAGTTTCCTACGAGCAGTACTTC. Its protein is CASSQLAGVSYEQYF.

The chain is built from TRBV2 and TRBJ1-5; D is uncertain. Per germline, CDR1 SNHLY and CDR2 FYNNEI. This CDR3 is 16 amino acids long. V was clipped by 0 bases and J by 2 bases, with 11 bases between them. CDR3 sequence (DNA): TGTGCCAGCAGTGAAGCGCCCCGATCCCGCAATCAGCCCCAGCATTTT. This codes for CASSEAPRSRNQPQHF.

This clonotype was recorded at least ten times. This rearrangement joins TRBV20-1 to TRBJ1-3; the D gene is possibly TRBD1 (5 bases). The CDR3 extends over 14 amino acids. Trimming left V 1 base short and J 0 bases short, with 7 bases between. The germline gives CDR1 DFQATT, CDR2 SNEGSKA (reference sequence). The CDR3 reads CSARGGDSGNTIYF. The CDR3 DNA reads TGCAGTGCTAGAGGGGGGGACTCTGGAAACACCATATATTTT.

Comments on this clonotype: A much bigger clone sits one base away, suggesting this may be a read error. The chain couples TRBV5-6 to TRBJ2-7; D not resolved. This CDR3 region has 15 residues. Per germline, CDR1 SGHDT and CDR2 YYEEEE. The CDR3 DNA reads TGCGCCAGCAGCCAACGCAAGGGTATGGCCTGCGAGCAGTACTTC. It yields the protein CASSQRKGMACEQYF.

This clonotype was observed many times. The V gene is TRBV11-2, the J gene TRBJ2-7, with 7 bases aligning to TRBD1. The ends lost 4 bases at V and 7 bases at J; junction bases unmatched: 7. CDR3 size: 13 residues. Germline assignment: CDR1 SGHAT and CDR2 FQNNGV. The CDR3 coding sequence is TGTGCCAGCAGCTCCGGGACAGAAGTAGAGCAGTACTTC. This codes for CASSSGTEVEQYF.

Only a few counts were recorded for this clonotype. The gene calls are TRBV9 and TRBJ1-1; D gene unclear. V was shortened by 3 bases and J by 8 bases, with 11 bases between the two germline ends. The CDR3 runs 12 residues. The germline gives CDR1 SGDLS, CDR2 YYNGEE. The CDR3 reads CASSATDGEAFF. In DNA, the CDR3 is TGTGCCAGCAGCGCGACCGACGGGGAAGCTTTCTTT.

The J gene is TRBJ1-1, the V gene TRBV10-2; 7 nucleotides line up with TRBD1. The germline gives CDR1 WSHSY, CDR2 SAAADI. This CDR3 spans 18 amino acids. Trimming cost V 4 bases and J 0 bases; bases outside gene matches: 14. The CDR3 coding sequence is TGCGCCAGCAGTGGATTACAGGGGTTCGGGCAATTGAACACTGAAGCTTTCTTT. This sequence encodes CASSGLQGFGQLNTEAFF.

The V gene is TRBV20-1, the J gene TRBJ1-6; TRBD1 matches 8 bases. J was trimmed by 3 bases and V by 6 bases; bases with no gene match: 10. CDR3 length equals 16 residues. CDR1 and CDR2 (germline): DFQATT, SNEGSKA (reference sequence). The CDR3 DNA reads TGCAGTGCGGCGGTGGTAGGGACAGGCTATAATTCACCCCTCCACTTT. Translating gives CSAAVVGTGYNSPLHF.